This TCR beta chain was identified in a study of cytomegalovirus exposure and HLA in healthy donors. Study-wide background: The 95 to 150 validation repertoires were produced on the same platform as the roughly 700 repertoires of the first cohort. This was reported in a later analysis.

The study, taken as a whole, reports: The TCR clusters that emerged in the first cohort tended, a later analysis found, to co-occur in the roughly 120 validation repertoires. Rare TCR sequences predominated, though certain public TCRs were found in many donors. TCR beta chains numbering 164 were designated cytomegalovirus-associated.

The CDR3 covers 16 residues. Per germline, CDR1 MGHRA and CDR2 YSYEKL. Between the trimmed V and J ends, which lost 0 bases and 2 bases, there was a span of 13 bases. This clone was found once. Its antigen is as yet unknown. This table comes from immunoSEQ multiplex PCR, and its TCRdb copy is limited to in-frame clones, with some not included. The sample records around 140,000 clones, over 80% being singletons. The chain employs TRBV4-1 and TRBJ1-2, with a weak D call TRBD1 (6 bases). The sequenced sample was PBMCs. The clonotype was recovered from a man aged 18 to 35 in good health and CMV-seropositive. Here the CDR3 DNA reads TGCGCCAGCAGCCAAGACTGGAACAGGGACAACTATGGCTACACCTTC. Its protein is CASSQDWNRDNYGYTF.